The clone carrying this T cell receptor beta chain showed up just a few times. Clones were read by immunoSEQ multiplex PCR, and TCRdb kept only the in-frame ones, dropping some. Among about 210,000 clones listed, roughly four fifths were seen once. This sample was included in a study of blood T cell repertoires in COVID-19. The V gene end was trimmed by 10 bases and the J gene end by 12 bases; junction bases not matched to a gene: 12. Germline CDR1 and CDR2: MRHNA and SNTAGT. The CDR3 is 14 amino acids. The chain links TRBV6-4 to TRBJ2-1; 13 bases align to TRBD2. The sequencing input was peripheral blood. This sequence was found in a woman in her 40s with acute or convalescent COVID-19. This CDR3 reads CATLILAGGPWQFF. Here the CDR3 DNA reads TGTGCCACCCTAATACTAGCGGGGGGGCCATGGCAGTTCTTC.